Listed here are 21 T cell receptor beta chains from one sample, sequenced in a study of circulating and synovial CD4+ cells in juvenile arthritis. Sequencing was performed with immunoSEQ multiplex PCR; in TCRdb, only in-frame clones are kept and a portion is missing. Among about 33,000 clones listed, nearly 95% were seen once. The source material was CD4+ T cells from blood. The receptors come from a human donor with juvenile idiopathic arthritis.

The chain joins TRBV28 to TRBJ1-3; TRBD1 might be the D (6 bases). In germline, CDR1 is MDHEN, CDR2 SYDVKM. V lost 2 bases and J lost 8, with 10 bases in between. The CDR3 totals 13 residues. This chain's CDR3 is CASSLGRGDTIYF. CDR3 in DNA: TGTGCCAGCAGTTTAGGCAGGGGTGACACCATATATTTT.

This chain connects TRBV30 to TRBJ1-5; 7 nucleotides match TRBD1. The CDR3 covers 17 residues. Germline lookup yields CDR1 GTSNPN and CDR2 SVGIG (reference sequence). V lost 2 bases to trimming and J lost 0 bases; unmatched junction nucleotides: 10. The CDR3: CAWSPWRDSYSNQPQHF. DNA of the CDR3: TGTGCCTGGAGTCCCTGGCGGGACAGTTATAGCAATCAGCCCCAGCATTTT.

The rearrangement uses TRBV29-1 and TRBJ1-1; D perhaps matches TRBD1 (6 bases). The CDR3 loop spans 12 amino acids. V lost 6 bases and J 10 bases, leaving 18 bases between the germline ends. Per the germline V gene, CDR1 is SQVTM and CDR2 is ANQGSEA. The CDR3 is CSVKKDSTGAFF. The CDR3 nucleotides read TGCAGCGTCAAAAAGGACAGTACGGGAGCTTTCTTT.

As DNA, the CDR3 is TGTGCCAGCAGTTGGGCAGCTAGCAATCAGCCCCAGCATTTT. It specifies CASSWAASNQPQHF. The chain combines TRBV28 with TRBJ1-5; no definite D call. The CDR3 is 14 residues long. Germline values: CDR1 MDHEN, CDR2 SYDVKM. V dropped 4 bases and J dropped 0 bases, with 7 bases sitting between them. Supplemented by reference TRBV28 and TRBJ1-5, the full variable domain reads DVKVTQSSRYLVKRTGEKVFLECVQDMDHENMFWYRQDPGLGLRLIYFSYDVKMKEKGDIPEGYSVSREKKERFSLILESASTNQTSMYLCASSWAASNQPQHFGDGTRLSIL.

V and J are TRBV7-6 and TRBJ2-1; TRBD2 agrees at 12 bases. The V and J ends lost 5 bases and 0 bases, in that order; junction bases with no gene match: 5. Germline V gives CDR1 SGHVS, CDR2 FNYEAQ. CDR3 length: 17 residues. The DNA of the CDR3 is TGTGCCAGCAGCCCCTGGACTAGCGGGGCCTCCTACAATGAGCAGTTCTTC. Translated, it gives CASSPWTSGASYNEQFF. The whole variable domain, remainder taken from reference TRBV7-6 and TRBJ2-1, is GAGVSQSPRYKVTKRGQDVALRCDPISGHVSLYWYRQALGQGPEFLTYFNYEAQQDKSGLPNDRFSAERPEGSISTLTIQRTEQRDSAMYRCASSPWTSGASYNEQFFGPGTRLTVL.

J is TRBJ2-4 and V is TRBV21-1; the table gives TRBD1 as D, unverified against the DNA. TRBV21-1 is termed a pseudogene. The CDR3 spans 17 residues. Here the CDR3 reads CASSKGGGQGARDIQYF. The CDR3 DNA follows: TGTGCCAGCAGCAAAGGGGGGGGACAGGGGGCGCGGGACATTCAGTACTTC.

The chain's CDR3 is CASSQPGQGSEQYF. CDR3 sequence (DNA): TGCGCCAGCAGCCAACCGGGCCAAGGGAGCGAGCAGTACTTC. This rearrangement joins TRBV5-1 to TRBJ2-7; D is perhaps TRBD2 (5 bases). Trimming stripped 4 bases from V and 6 bases from J, with 17 bases between. In germline, CDR1 is SGHRS, CDR2 YFSETQ. This CDR3 is 14 amino acids long.

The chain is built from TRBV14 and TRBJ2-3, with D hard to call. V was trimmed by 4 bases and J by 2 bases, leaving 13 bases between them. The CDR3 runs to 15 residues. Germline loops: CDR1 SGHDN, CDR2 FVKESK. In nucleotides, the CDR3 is TGTGCCAGCAGCCCCCGCCAGTTATCCACAGATACGCAGTATTTT. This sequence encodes CASSPRQLSTDTQYF.

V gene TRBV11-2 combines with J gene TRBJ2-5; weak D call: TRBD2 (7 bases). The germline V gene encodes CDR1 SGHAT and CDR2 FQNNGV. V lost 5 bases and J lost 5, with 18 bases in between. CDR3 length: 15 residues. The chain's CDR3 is CASSPVGGAGETQYF. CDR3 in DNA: TGTGCCAGCAGCCCGGTGGGGGGGGCCGGTGAGACCCAGTACTTC.

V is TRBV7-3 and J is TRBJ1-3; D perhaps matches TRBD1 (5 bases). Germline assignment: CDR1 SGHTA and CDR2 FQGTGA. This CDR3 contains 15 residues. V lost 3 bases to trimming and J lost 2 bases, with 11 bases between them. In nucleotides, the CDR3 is TGTGCCAGCAGCTTGGGGGGATTCGCTGGAAACACCATATATTTT. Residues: CASSLGGFAGNTIYF.

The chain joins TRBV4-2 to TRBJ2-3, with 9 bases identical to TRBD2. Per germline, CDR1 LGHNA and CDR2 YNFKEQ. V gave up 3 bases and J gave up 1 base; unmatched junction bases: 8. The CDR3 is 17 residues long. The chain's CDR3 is CASSQAILAGGTDTQYF. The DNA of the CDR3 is TGTGCCAGCAGCCAGGCTATTTTAGCGGGGGGCACAGATACGCAGTATTTT.

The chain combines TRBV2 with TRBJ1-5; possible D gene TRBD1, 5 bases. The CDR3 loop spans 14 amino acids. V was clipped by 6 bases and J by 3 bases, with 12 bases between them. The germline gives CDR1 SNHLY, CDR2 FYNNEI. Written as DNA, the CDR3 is TGTGCCAGCAGACCAGGGATTGCCAATCAGCCCCAGCATTTT. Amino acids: CASRPGIANQPQHF.

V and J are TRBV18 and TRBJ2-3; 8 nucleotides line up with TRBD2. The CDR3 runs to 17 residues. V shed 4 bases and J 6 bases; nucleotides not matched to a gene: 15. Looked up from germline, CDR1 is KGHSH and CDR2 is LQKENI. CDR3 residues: CASSQSRGGSLFDTQYF. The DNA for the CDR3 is TGTGCCAGCTCACAAAGCCGCGGGGGGAGTCTTTTCGATACGCAGTATTTT.

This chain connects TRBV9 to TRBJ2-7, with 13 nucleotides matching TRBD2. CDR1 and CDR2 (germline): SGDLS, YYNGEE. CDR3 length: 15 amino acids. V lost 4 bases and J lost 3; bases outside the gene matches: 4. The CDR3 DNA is TGTGCCAGCAGCCCCCGGACTAGCGGGAGCTACGAGCAGTACTTC. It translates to CASSPRTSGSYEQYF.

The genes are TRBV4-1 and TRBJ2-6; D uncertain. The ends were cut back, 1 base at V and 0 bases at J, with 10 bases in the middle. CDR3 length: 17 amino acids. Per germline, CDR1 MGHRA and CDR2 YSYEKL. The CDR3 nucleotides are TGCGCCAGCAGCCAAGCCCCAGGTACCTCTGGGGCCAACGTCCTGACTTTC. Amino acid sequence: CASSQAPGTSGANVLTF.

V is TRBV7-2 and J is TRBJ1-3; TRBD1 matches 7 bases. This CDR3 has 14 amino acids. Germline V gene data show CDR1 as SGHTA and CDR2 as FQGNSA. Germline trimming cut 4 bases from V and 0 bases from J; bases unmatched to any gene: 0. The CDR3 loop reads CASSWDSSGNTIYF. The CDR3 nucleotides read TGTGCCAGCAGCTGGGACAGCTCTGGAAACACCATATATTTT.

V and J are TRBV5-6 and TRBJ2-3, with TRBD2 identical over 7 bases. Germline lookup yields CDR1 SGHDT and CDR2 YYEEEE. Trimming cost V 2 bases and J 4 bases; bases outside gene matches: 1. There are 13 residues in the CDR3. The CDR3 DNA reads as TGTGCCAGCAGCTTTAGCGGGTCAGATACGCAGTATTTT. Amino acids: CASSFSGSDTQYF.

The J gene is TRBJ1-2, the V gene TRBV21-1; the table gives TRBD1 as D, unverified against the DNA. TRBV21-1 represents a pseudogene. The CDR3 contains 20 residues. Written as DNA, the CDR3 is TGTGCCAGCAGCATCAGAAAACGACAGCTGTCGGAGACAGGGAAGGTGGGCTACACCTTC. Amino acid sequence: CASSIRKRQLSETGKVGYTF.

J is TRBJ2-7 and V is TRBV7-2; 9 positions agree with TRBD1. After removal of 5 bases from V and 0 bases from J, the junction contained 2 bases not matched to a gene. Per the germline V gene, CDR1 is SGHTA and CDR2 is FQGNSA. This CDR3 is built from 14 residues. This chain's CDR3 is CASSRDRASYEQYF. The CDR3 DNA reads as TGTGCCAGCAGCCGGGACAGGGCCTCCTACGAGCAGTACTTC.

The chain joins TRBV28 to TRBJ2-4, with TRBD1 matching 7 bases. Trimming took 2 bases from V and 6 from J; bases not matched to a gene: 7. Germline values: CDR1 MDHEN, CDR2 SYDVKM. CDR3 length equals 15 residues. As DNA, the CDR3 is TGTGCCAGCAGTTTACCCAGGGGGAAGGTAAACATTCAGTACTTC. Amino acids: CASSLPRGKVNIQYF.

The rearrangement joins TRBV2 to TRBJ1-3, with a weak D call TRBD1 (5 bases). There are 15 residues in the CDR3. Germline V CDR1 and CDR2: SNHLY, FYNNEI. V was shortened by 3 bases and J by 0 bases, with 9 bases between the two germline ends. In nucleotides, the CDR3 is TGTGCCAGCAGTGAGGGGCAGCGCTCTGGAAACACCATATATTTT. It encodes CASSEGQRSGNTIYF.